The source of this TCR beta chain is a study of T cell responses to AZD1222 COVID-19 vaccine. V was clipped by 1 base and J by 4 bases, with 13 bases between them. Germline CDR1 reads GTSNPN; CDR2 reads SVGIG (reference sequence). The CDR3 consists of 14 residues. The method was immunoSEQ multiplex PCR; TCRdb's version includes in-frame clones alone and lacks a portion of them. The table includes some 150,000 clones, 70% to 90% detected once. The chain employs TRBV30 and TRBJ1-2; tentatively, D is TRBD1 (5 bases). The receptor was isolated from an adult who received the MenACWY meningococcal vaccine as a control. This sample comprised peripheral blood, obtained 28 days after the second dose of the MenACWY control vaccine. In DNA form, the CDR3 reads TGTGCCTGGAGTGCAGGGAGTGGGGTCTATGGCTACACCTTC. It encodes CAWSAGSGVYGYTF.